These T cell receptor beta chains were read from a single sample in a study of identical twins. TCRdb re-derived calls from the 5' RACE reads in MiXCR, one entry per CDR3 protein. The data hold a few hundred thousand distinct CDR3 sequences, with 13% to 15% observed a single time. These data are also associated with another study on yellow fever vaccine responses in identical twins.

Sequenced input: CD4+ T cells sorted from blood. Every receptor here comes from a woman younger than 35 in good health. The CDR3 runs from the conserved cysteine through the conserved F or W. The D gene is left open where the match is weak. The size entry is marked missing in some rows and otherwise reads once, few, many or a size class.

>TRBD1|TRBJ2-1|few|TRBV12-3/TRBV12-4
CASSFEDRGRVNEQFF
TGTGCCAGCAGTTTTGAGGACAGGGGACGGGTCAATGAGCAGTTCTTC
>-|TRBJ2-3|-|TRBV19
CASSLWTSDTQYF
TGTGCCAGTAGTCTCTGGACGTCAGATACGCAGTATTTT
>TRBD2|TRBJ2-7|few|TRBV29-1
CSVREAGVGEQYF
TGCAGCGTTCGAGAGGCGGGGGTGGGCGAGCAGTACTTC
>TRBD1|TRBJ2-7|-|TRBV7-2
CASSLSSGQGDREQYF
TGTGCCAGCAGCTTATCGTCGGGACAGGGCGATCGGGAGCAGTACTTC
>TRBD1|TRBJ2-2|many|TRBV6-2/TRBV6-3
CASSRQGSTGELFF
TGTGCCAGCAGCAGACAGGGATCCACCGGGGAGCTGTTTTTT
>-|TRBJ2-7|few|TRBV7-2
CASSLWVGPYEQYF
TGTGCCAGCAGCTTATGGGTGGGACCCTACGAGCAGTACTTC
>-|TRBJ2-7|once|TRBV5-6
CASGPWLVAGEQYF
TGTGCCAGCGGCCCCTGGCTCGTTGCGGGGGAGCAGTACTTC
>-|TRBJ2-1|-|TRBV12-3/TRBV12-4
CASSSQLNNEQFF
TGTGCCAGCAGTTCACAGCTGAACAATGAGCAGTTCTTC
>-|TRBJ2-5|-|TRBV5-4
CASSPSSGPWTQYF
TGTGCCAGCAGCCCAAGCTCAGGTCCGTGGACCCAGTACTTC
>-|TRBJ2-3|few|TRBV6-2/TRBV6-3
CASRQYGIGDTQYF
TGTGCCAGCAGACAATACGGGATCGGAGATACGCAGTATTTT